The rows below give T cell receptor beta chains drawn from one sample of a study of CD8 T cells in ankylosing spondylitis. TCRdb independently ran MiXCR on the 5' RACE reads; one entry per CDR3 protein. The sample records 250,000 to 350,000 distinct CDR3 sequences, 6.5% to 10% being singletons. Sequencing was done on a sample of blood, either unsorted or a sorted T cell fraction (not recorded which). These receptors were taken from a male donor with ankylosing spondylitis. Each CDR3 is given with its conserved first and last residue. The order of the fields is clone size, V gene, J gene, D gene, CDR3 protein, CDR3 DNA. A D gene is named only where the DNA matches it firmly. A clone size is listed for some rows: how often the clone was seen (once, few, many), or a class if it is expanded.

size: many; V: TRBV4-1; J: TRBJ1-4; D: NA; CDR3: CASSPPGQSEKLFF; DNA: TGCGCCAGCAGCCCCCCCGGACAGTCAGAAAAACTGTTTTTT
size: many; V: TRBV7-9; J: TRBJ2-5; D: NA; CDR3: CASIQGETQYF; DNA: TGTGCCAGCATCCAGGGGGAGACCCAGTACTTC
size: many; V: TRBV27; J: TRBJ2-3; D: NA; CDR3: CASRRYTGTTDTQYF; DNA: TGTGCCAGCAGACGTTACACAGGGACTACAGATACGCAGTATTTT
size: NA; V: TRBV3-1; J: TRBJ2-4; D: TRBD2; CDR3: CASSPLAGVNIQYF; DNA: TGTGCCAGCAGCCCCCTAGCGGGAGTGAACATTCAGTACTTC
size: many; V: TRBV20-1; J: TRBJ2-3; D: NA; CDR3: CSVLNWLSTDTQYF; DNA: TGCAGTGTTTTGAACTGGTTAAGCACAGATACGCAGTATTTT
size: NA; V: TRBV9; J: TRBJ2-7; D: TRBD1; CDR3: CASSVGDRLDYEQYF; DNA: TGTGCCAGCAGCGTAGGGGACAGGCTAGACTACGAGCAGTACTTC
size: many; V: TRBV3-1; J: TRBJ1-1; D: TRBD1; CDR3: CASSQGQGDTEAFF; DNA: TGTGCCAGCAGCCAAGGACAGGGGGACACTGAAGCTTTCTTT
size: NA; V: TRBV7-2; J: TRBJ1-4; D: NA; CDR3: CASSLAGGINEKLFF; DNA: TGTGCCAGCAGCTTAGCGGGGGGAATTAATGAAAAACTGTTTTTT
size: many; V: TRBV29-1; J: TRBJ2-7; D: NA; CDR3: CSVGSGKSYEQYF; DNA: TGCAGCGTTGGTAGCGGCAAATCCTACGAGCAGTACTTC
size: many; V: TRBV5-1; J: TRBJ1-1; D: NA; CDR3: CASSLQGSNTEAFF; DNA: TGCGCCAGCAGCTTACAGGGCAGCAACACTGAAGCTTTCTTT
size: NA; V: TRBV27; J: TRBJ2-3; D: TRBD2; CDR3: CASKGLAGGPGGTDTQYF; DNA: TGTGCCAGCAAGGGTCTAGCGGGAGGGCCGGGGGGCACAGATACGCAGTATTTT
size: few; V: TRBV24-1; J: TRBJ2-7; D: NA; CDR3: CATSDSDSAYEQYF; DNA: TGTGCCACCAGTGATTCGGACAGTGCATACGAGCAGTACTTC
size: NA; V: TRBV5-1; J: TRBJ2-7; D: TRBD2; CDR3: CASSLAGGLAGGPGEQYF; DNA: TGCGCCAGCAGCTTGGCGGGCGGACTAGCGGGAGGGCCGGGCGAGCAGTACTTC
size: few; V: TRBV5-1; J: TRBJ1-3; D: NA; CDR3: CASSLGQADSGNTIYF; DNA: TGCGCCAGCAGCTTGGGACAGGCTGACTCTGGAAACACCATATATTTT
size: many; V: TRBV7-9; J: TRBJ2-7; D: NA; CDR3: CASSLWKAGRRYEQYF; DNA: TGTGCCAGCAGCTTATGGAAGGCCGGCAGGAGATACGAGCAGTACTTC
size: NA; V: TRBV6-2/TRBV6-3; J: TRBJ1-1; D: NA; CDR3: CASSGGRTEAFF; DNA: TGTGCCAGCAGTGGAGGACGCACTGAAGCTTTCTTT
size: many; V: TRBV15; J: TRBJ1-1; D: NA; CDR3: CATSRDPRAIHPGLLNTEAFF; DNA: TGTGCCACCAGCAGAGACCCAAGGGCAATCCACCCCGGGCTGTTGAACACTGAAGCTTTCTTT